The rows below give T cell receptor beta chains drawn from one sample of a study of OX40 agonist ivuxolimab in advanced cancers. Assay: immunoSEQ multiplex PCR; the TCRdb copy retains only in-frame clones and omits some. The sample has approximately 60,000 clones; roughly 90% are singletons. The sample was CD4+ or CD8+ T cells sorted from blood, taken in a trial of the OX40 agonist ivuxolimab. These receptors were taken from an adult with an advanced solid tumor such as melanoma, head and neck, liver or kidney cancer. Each CDR3 is given with its conserved first and last residue. A D gene is named only where the DNA matches it firmly. Size is omitted from some rows. Given values are once, few, many or a class for expanded clones.

D gene: TRBD2
CDR3 length: 15
V gene: TRBV19
clone size: .
J gene: TRBJ2-7
CDR3 DNA: TGTGCCAGTAGTGCCGGGACTAGCGGGAGTGGGGAGCAGTACTTC
CDR3 protein: CASSAGTSGSGEQYF

D gene: .
CDR3 length: 13
V gene: TRBV4-1
clone size: .
J gene: TRBJ2-3
CDR3 DNA: TGCGCCAGCAGCCAAGTTGGTCAATATACGCAGTATTTT
CDR3 protein: CASSQVGQYTQYF

D gene: TRBD1
CDR3 length: 15
V gene: TRBV7-9
clone size: few
J gene: TRBJ2-5
CDR3 DNA: TGTGCCAGCACCCCGACTCGGACAGGGCAAGAGACCCAGTACTTC
CDR3 protein: CASTPTRTGQETQYF

D gene: .
CDR3 length: 15
V gene: TRBV11-2
clone size: .
J gene: TRBJ2-7
CDR3 DNA: TGTGCCAGCAGCGCCTATTCAGGGCCCTCCTACGAGCAGTACTTC
CDR3 protein: CASSAYSGPSYEQYF

D gene: .
CDR3 length: 13
V gene: TRBV5-1
clone size: .
J gene: TRBJ2-7
CDR3 DNA: TGCGCCAGTTTGACAAGGCGCCTCTACGAGCAGTACTTC
CDR3 protein: CASLTRRLYEQYF

D gene: .
CDR3 length: 13
V gene: TRBV6-5
clone size: once
J gene: TRBJ2-7
CDR3 DNA: TGTGCCAGCAGTTACCGGCAGGGAAACGAGCAGTACTTC
CDR3 protein: CASSYRQGNEQYF

D gene: TRBD1
CDR3 length: 13
V gene: TRBV6-6
clone size: .
J gene: TRBJ1-2
CDR3 DNA: TGTGCCAGCAGTAATCAGGGGGCCTATGGCTGCACCTTC
CDR3 protein: CASSNQGAYGCTF

D gene: .
CDR3 length: 15
V gene: TRBV6-5
clone size: .
J gene: TRBJ1-2
CDR3 DNA: TGTGCCAGCAGTCCCGCGGGCAGTGGTAACTATGGCTACACCTTC
CDR3 protein: CASSPAGSGNYGYTF

D gene: .
CDR3 length: 17
V gene: TRBV19
clone size: .
J gene: TRBJ2-3
CDR3 DNA: TGTGCCAGTAGTATAGGGGGTGCGGGGGCAACCACAGATACGCAGTATTTT
CDR3 protein: CASSIGGAGATTDTQYF

D gene: .
CDR3 length: 12
V gene: TRBV5-6
clone size: .
J gene: TRBJ2-5
CDR3 DNA: TGTGCCAGCAGCATGCGACGCGAGACCCAGTACTTC
CDR3 protein: CASSMRRETQYF

D gene: .
CDR3 length: 13
V gene: TRBV7-2
clone size: .
J gene: TRBJ2-7
CDR3 DNA: TGTGCCAGCAAGATGCGGGGAACCTACGAGCAGTACTTC
CDR3 protein: CASKMRGTYEQYF

D gene: TRBD2
CDR3 length: 13
V gene: TRBV9
clone size: .
J gene: TRBJ2-1
CDR3 DNA: TGTGCCAGCAGCCCAGCGGGAACGAATGAGCAGTTCTTC
CDR3 protein: CASSPAGTNEQFF

D gene: .
CDR3 length: 16
V gene: TRBV9
clone size: .
J gene: TRBJ2-3
CDR3 DNA: TGTGCCAGCAGCGTAGCTACAGGAGGACCGACAGATACGCAGTATTTT
CDR3 protein: CASSVATGGPTDTQYF

D gene: TRBD1
CDR3 length: 15
V gene: TRBV7-6
clone size: .
J gene: TRBJ2-7
CDR3 DNA: TGTGCCAGCAGCTCTCGGACAGGGAGTTCCTACGAGCAGTACTTC
CDR3 protein: CASSSRTGSSYEQYF

D gene: TRBD2
CDR3 length: 15
V gene: TRBV6-5
clone size: .
J gene: TRBJ2-1
CDR3 DNA: TGTGCCAGCAGTTGGAGCGGGGGGGCCCGGTATGAGCAGTTCTTC
CDR3 protein: CASSWSGGARYEQFF

D gene: TRBD1
CDR3 length: 13
V gene: TRBV5-1
clone size: .
J gene: TRBJ2-5
CDR3 DNA: TGCGCCAGCGCAACAGGGGGCTATGAGACCCAGTACTTC
CDR3 protein: CASATGGYETQYF

D gene: .
CDR3 length: 12
V gene: TRBV18
clone size: .
J gene: TRBJ2-5
CDR3 DNA: TGTGCCAGCTCACCACAACAAGAGACCCAGTACTTC
CDR3 protein: CASSPQQETQYF

D gene: TRBD2
CDR3 length: 16
V gene: TRBV7-9
clone size: .
J gene: TRBJ2-7
CDR3 DNA: TGTGCCAGCAGCTTATCAGCGGGACTAGCGGGCCCCGAGCAGTACTTC
CDR3 protein: CASSLSAGLAGPEQYF

D gene: .
CDR3 length: 16
V gene: TRBV18
clone size: few
J gene: TRBJ1-1
CDR3 DNA: TGTGCCAGCTCCTTACCCAAGGTAGGGTTTAAGACTGAAGCTTTCTTT
CDR3 protein: CASSLPKVGFKTEAFF

D gene: TRBD1
CDR3 length: 17
V gene: TRBV6-1
clone size: .
J gene: TRBJ2-6
CDR3 DNA: TGTGCCAGCAGTGTCACAGGGGGCGCGGCTGGGGCCAACGTCCTGACTTTC
CDR3 protein: CASSVTGGAAGANVLTF

D gene: .
CDR3 length: 16
V gene: TRBV6-1
clone size: .
J gene: TRBJ1-5
CDR3 DNA: TGTGCCAGCAGTGAGCGCTTAACAGGAGGAGATCGGGCCCAGCATTTT
CDR3 protein: CASSERLTGGDRAQHF

D gene: .
CDR3 length: 10
V gene: TRBV25-1
clone size: .
J gene: TRBJ2-7
CDR3 DNA: TGTGCCACCCGAGATTTCGAGCAGTACTTC
CDR3 protein: CATRDFEQYF

D gene: .
CDR3 length: 15
V gene: TRBV18
clone size: .
J gene: TRBJ1-2
CDR3 DNA: TGTGCCAGCTCACGGGTGGACACCGCTAACTATGGCTACACCTTC
CDR3 protein: CASSRVDTANYGYTF

D gene: .
CDR3 length: 12
V gene: TRBV6-5
clone size: .
J gene: TRBJ1-2
CDR3 DNA: TGTGCCAGTTACAAGGGGGGTAGTGGCTACACCTTC
CDR3 protein: CASYKGGSGYTF

D gene: .
CDR3 length: 14
V gene: TRBV4-1
clone size: .
J gene: TRBJ2-1
CDR3 DNA: TGCGCCAGCGGGGGTACCGGATCCTACAATGAGCAGTTCTTC
CDR3 protein: CASGGTGSYNEQFF

D gene: .
CDR3 length: 14
V gene: TRBV7-8
clone size: once
J gene: TRBJ1-2
CDR3 DNA: TGTGCCAGCAGCTCTACAGGAGCTGCTTATGGCTACACCTTC
CDR3 protein: CASSSTGAAYGYTF

D gene: .
CDR3 length: 13
V gene: TRBV7-8
clone size: .
J gene: TRBJ2-3
CDR3 DNA: TGTGCCAGCAGCTTAGACGGCCAAATGACGCAGTATTTT
CDR3 protein: CASSLDGQMTQYF

D gene: .
CDR3 length: 13
V gene: TRBV19
clone size: .
J gene: TRBJ1-5
CDR3 DNA: TGTGCCAGTGGAGACTTCGGGGTTCAGCCCCAGCATTTT
CDR3 protein: CASGDFGVQPQHF

D gene: TRBD1
CDR3 length: 14
V gene: TRBV7-8
clone size: .
J gene: TRBJ2-2
CDR3 DNA: TGTGCCAGCAGGAAAGACAGGGACACCGGGGAGCTGTTTTTT
CDR3 protein: CASRKDRDTGELFF

D gene: TRBD1
CDR3 length: 14
V gene: TRBV11-2
clone size: .
J gene: TRBJ2-5
CDR3 DNA: TGTGCCAGCAGCCGAGGGACAGGCCAAGAGACCCAGTACTTC
CDR3 protein: CASSRGTGQETQYF

D gene: TRBD1
CDR3 length: 14
V gene: TRBV5-4
clone size: .
J gene: TRBJ1-2
CDR3 DNA: TGTGCCAGCAGCTCCTGGACAGGGGACTATGGCTACACCTTC
CDR3 protein: CASSSWTGDYGYTF

D gene: .
CDR3 length: 15
V gene: TRBV6-1
clone size: .
J gene: TRBJ2-7
CDR3 DNA: TGTGCCAGCAGTGAAGGTGGACTGAGTTCCTACGAGCAGTACTTC
CDR3 protein: CASSEGGLSSYEQYF

D gene: TRBD1
CDR3 length: 14
V gene: TRBV6-5
clone size: .
J gene: TRBJ1-6
CDR3 DNA: TGTGCCAGCAGGGGGACAGAATATAATTCACCCCTCCACTTT
CDR3 protein: CASRGTEYNSPLHF

D gene: .
CDR3 length: 13
V gene: TRBV10-3
clone size: .
J gene: TRBJ1-1
CDR3 DNA: TGTGCCATCACCCGGACAGCCAACACTGAAGCTTTCTTT
CDR3 protein: CAITRTANTEAFF

D gene: .
CDR3 length: 17
V gene: TRBV7-9
clone size: .
J gene: TRBJ1-1
CDR3 DNA: TGTGCCAGCAGCTTATATACTAGGGGACCCAGGAACACTGAAGCTTTCTTT
CDR3 protein: CASSLYTRGPRNTEAFF

D gene: TRBD1
CDR3 length: 15
V gene: TRBV6-5
clone size: .
J gene: TRBJ2-7
CDR3 DNA: TGTGCCAGCAGTAAACGACAGGGGACCAACTACGAGCAGTACTTC
CDR3 protein: CASSKRQGTNYEQYF